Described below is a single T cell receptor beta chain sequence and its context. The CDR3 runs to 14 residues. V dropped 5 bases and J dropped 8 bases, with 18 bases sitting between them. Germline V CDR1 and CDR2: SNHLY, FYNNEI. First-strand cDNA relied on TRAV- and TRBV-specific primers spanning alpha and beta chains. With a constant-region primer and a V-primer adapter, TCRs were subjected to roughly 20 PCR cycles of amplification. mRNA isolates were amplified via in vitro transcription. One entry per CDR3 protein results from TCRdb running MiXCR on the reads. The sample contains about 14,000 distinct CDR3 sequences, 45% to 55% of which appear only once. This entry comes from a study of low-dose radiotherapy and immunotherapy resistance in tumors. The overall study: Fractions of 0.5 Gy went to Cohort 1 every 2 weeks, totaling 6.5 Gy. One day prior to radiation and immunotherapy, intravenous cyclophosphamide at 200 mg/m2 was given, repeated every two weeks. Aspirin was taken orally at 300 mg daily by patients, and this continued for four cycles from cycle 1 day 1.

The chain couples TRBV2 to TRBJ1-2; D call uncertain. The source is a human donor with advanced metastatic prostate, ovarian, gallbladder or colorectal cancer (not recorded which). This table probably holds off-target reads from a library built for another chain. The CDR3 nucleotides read TGTGCCAGCAGTCTGGACGTTTCCCTAAGCGGCTACACCTTC. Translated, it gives CASSLDVSLSGYTF.